This T cell receptor beta chain appears in the sequencing data of a study of CD8+ T cells in alopecia areata. Following RNA extraction, reverse transcription yielded cDNA that acted as the sequencing template. Clones were sequenced by immunoSEQ multiplex PCR, and TCRdb holds only the in-frame ones, with some missing. The sample holds about 160,000 clones, roughly 65% seen once. Comment on this clone: Its antigen remains unidentified.

General study results and limits: Possibly because of HLA-related factors, TCR sharing was less clear across patients than in mice.

Treatment in this sample: oral pan-JAK inhibitor, 5-10 mg twice daily. Specimens obtained from alopecia areata patients comprised lesional scalp punch biopsies and peripheral blood. Trimming at V came to 4 bases and at J to 4 bases, leaving 11 bases not matched to a gene. The V gene's germline CDR1 is SQVTM and CDR2 ANQGSEA. This CDR3 is 15 amino acids long. V and J are TRBV29-1 and TRBJ1-2; 8 nucleotides agree with TRBD1. The TCR was taken from a human donor with alopecia areata. Material: CD4+ T cells sorted from blood, obtained at week 4, from a patient treated with tofacitinib. The chain's CDR3 is CSVGFLGQALYGYTF. DNA of the CDR3: TGCAGCGTTGGATTCTTGGGACAGGCACTCTATGGCTACACCTTC.